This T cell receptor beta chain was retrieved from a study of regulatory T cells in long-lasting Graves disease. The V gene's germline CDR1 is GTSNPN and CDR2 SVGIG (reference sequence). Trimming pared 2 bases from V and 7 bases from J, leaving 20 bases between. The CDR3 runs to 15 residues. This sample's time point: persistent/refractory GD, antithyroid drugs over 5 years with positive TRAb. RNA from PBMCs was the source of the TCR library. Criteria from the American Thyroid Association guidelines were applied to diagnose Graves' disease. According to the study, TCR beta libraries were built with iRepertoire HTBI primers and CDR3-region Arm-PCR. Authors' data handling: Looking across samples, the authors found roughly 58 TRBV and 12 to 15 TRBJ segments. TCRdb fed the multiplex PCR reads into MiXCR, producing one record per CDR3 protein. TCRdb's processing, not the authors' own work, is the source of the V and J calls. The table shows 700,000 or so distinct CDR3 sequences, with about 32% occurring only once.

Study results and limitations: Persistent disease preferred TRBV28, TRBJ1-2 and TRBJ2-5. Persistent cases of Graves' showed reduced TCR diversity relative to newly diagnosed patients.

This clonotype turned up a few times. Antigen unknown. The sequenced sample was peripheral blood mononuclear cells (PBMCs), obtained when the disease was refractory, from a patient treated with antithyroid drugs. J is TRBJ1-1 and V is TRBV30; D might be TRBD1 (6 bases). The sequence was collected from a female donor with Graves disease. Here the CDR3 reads CAWSSGIGGAREAFF. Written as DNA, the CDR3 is TGTGCCTGGAGTAGCGGTATAGGGGGGGCACGTGAAGCTTTCTTT.